The 32 T cell receptor beta chains below come from one sample, sequenced in a study of graft-versus-host responses after intestinal transplantation. These receptors' antigens are unknown. Some clones are missing from TCRdb's copy, which holds only in-frame ones; the method was immunoSEQ multiplex PCR. In the table there are under 100,000 clones, approximately 94% of which are singletons. The specimen was unstimulated CD4+ T cells sorted from spleen or lymph node cells, collected before transplant. The receptor source for this set is a human donor who was the organ donor for an intestinal transplant.

The table lists this clone with a count of one. This rearrangement joins TRBV19 to TRBJ2-2, with TRBD2 as a possible D gene (5 bases). V was shortened by 3 bases and J by 1 base, with 12 bases between the two germline ends. CDR1 is LNHDA, CDR2 SQIVND, per germline (reference sequence). The CDR3 consists of 16 residues. The DNA for the CDR3 is TGTGCCAGTAGTATCCCAAGCGGAATGAACACCGGGGAGCTGTTTTTT. Translating it yields CASSIPSGMNTGELFF.

This chain joins TRBV2 and TRBJ2-1; no clear D. The V and J ends lost 7 bases and 2 bases respectively, with 15 bases between them. CDR3 length equals 15 residues. Germline CDR1 SNHLY, CDR2 FYNNEI. The CDR3 loop is CASTHPLDAYNEQFF. CDR3 coding DNA: TGTGCCAGCACCCACCCGCTGGATGCCTACAATGAGCAGTTCTTC.

The rearrangement joins TRBV9 to TRBJ2-4; 7 bases are a match to TRBD2. The ends lost 3 bases at V and 3 bases at J; junction bases unmatched: 15. Looked up from germline, CDR1 is SGDLS and CDR2 is YYNGEE. The CDR3 covers 18 residues. The CDR3 DNA follows: TGTGCCAGCAGCGGGGAGGGTCATCTCCAGGAGGGCAAAAACATTCAGTACTTC. Translated: CASSGEGHLQEGKNIQYF.

This clone was counted only a few times. The chain couples TRBV5-4 to TRBJ1-1; D unresolved. Looked up from germline, CDR1 is SGHNT and CDR2 is YYREEE (reference sequence). V lost 4 bases to trimming and J lost 0 bases, with 1 base between them. This CDR3 is 11 amino acids long. The CDR3, as DNA: TGTGCCAGCAGCCTGAACACTGAAGCTTTCTTT. It specifies CASSLNTEAFF. The full variable domain, rest sourced from reference TRBV5-4 and TRBJ1-1, is ETGVTQSPTHLIKTRGQQVTLRCSSQSGHNTVSWYQQALGQGPQFIFQYYREEENGRGNFPPRFSGLQFPNYSSELNVNALELDDSALYLCASSLNTEAFFGQGTRLTVV.

This chain uses TRBV6-6 with TRBJ1-4, with D perhaps matching TRBD1 (6 bases). The CDR3 is made up of 13 amino acids. Germline V gives CDR1 MNHNY, CDR2 SVGAGI (reference sequence). V was trimmed by 7 bases and J by 8 bases, leaving 14 bases between them. The chain's CDR3 is CASKRTVGEKLFF. CDR3 DNA: TGTGCCAGCAAGAGGACAGTGGGCGAAAAACTGTTTTTT.

This chain connects TRBV18 to TRBJ2-2; possibly TRBD1 or TRBD2 for D (5 bases each). There are 16 residues in the CDR3. The germline V and J ends were trimmed by 1 base and 3 bases, with 12 bases remaining between them. Germline V gene data show CDR1 as KGHSH and CDR2 as LQKENI. The CDR3 loop is CASSPRSRGDTGELFF. The CDR3 coding sequence is TGTGCCAGCTCACCACGATCACGAGGGGACACCGGGGAGCTGTTTTTT.

The sample holds one count of this clone. The rearrangement links TRBV5-1 to TRBJ2-7, with D perhaps TRBD2 (5 bases). The CDR3 runs to 12 residues. The V gene's germline CDR1 is SGHRS and CDR2 YFSETQ. Trimming removed 3 bases at V and 7 bases at J, with 11 bases between. The CDR3 DNA follows: TGCGCCAGCAGCTCGGACTGGGAGGAGCAGTACTTC. This codes for CASSSDWEEQYF.

The chain combines TRBV28 with TRBJ1-2; the D gene is possibly TRBD1 (5 bases). The CDR3 spans 12 residues. V was trimmed by 10 bases and J by 4 bases, leaving 13 bases between them. CDR1 and CDR2 (germline): MDHEN, SYDVKM. This CDR3 reads CATTWGSYGYTF. CDR3 bases: TGTGCCACCACCTGGGGCAGCTATGGCTACACCTTC.

The chain uses TRBV4-1 and TRBJ1-1, with 7 nucleotides matching TRBD1. Germline values: CDR1 MGHRA, CDR2 YSYEKL. There are 18 residues in the CDR3. With 6 bases clipped from V and 0 bases from J, the junction kept 16 bases outside the gene matches. For the CDR3, the DNA is TGCGCCAGCAGACCGACGACAGGGACCTATTATTTGAACACTGAAGCTTTCTTT. The encoded protein is CASRPTTGTYYLNTEAFF.

This rearrangement joins TRBV18 to TRBJ2-6; maybe TRBD1 (6 bases). The CDR3 has 15 residues. Trimming took 3 bases from V and 4 from J, leaving 10 bases between them. Per germline, CDR1 KGHSH and CDR2 LQKENI. Here the CDR3 DNA reads TGTGCCAGCTCACCCTACAGGGCCGGGGCCAACGTCCTGACTTTC. Translated: CASSPYRAGANVLTF.

The genes are TRBV5-1 and TRBJ2-1, with D maybe TRBD1 (5 bases). The germline V gene encodes CDR1 SGHRS and CDR2 YFSETQ. V was trimmed by 4 bases and J by 3 bases, leaving 14 bases between them. The CDR3 is 15 amino acids. The CDR3 nucleotides read TGCGCCAGCAGCGGAGTGGCAGGGAACTACAATGAGCAGTTCTTC. Its protein product is CASSGVAGNYNEQFF.

The rearrangement uses TRBV29-1 and TRBJ1-6, with D perhaps TRBD1 (5 bases). The V and J ends lost 5 bases and 4 bases respectively, with 12 bases between them. CDR1 and CDR2 from the germline V gene are SQVTM and ANQGSEA. The CDR3 has 14 amino acids. CDR3 nucleotide sequence: TGCAGCGTTCGACCAGGGCCGTATAATTCACCCCTCCACTTT. This sequence encodes CSVRPGPYNSPLHF.

The gene calls are TRBV18 and TRBJ2-1; D uncertain. The germline V gene has CDR1 KGHSH and CDR2 LQKENI. V was cut by 2 bases and J by 7 bases, with 9 bases left in between. This CDR3 spans 13 amino acids. CDR3 DNA: TGTGCCAGCTCACCATCGGAAGGGAATGAGCAGTTCTTC. Residues: CASSPSEGNEQFF.

The chain employs TRBV16 and TRBJ2-3; D ambiguous. This CDR3 contains 12 residues. Trimming shortened V by 3 bases and J by 2 bases, and 3 bases separated the two germline ends. Per the germline V gene, CDR1 is KGHSY and CDR2 is FQNENV. The CDR3 sequence: CASSHNTDTQYF. The CDR3 DNA is TGTGCCAGCAGCCACAACACAGATACGCAGTATTTT.

Only one count was recorded for this clone. The chain has TRBV29-1 and TRBJ2-1; no reliable D call. The CDR3 runs 11 residues. V dropped 6 bases and J dropped 9 bases, with 12 bases sitting between them. Germline assignment: CDR1 SQVTM and CDR2 ANQGSEA. CDR3 region: CSVTNIGEQFF. CDR3 in DNA: TGCAGCGTAACTAACATAGGTGAGCAGTTCTTC.

Only one count was recorded for this clone. The V gene is TRBV9, the J gene TRBJ2-5; 12 bases align to TRBD2. CDR1 is SGDLS and CDR2 is YYNGEE in the germline V gene. Trimming removed 3 bases from V and 5 bases from J; junction bases left unmatched: 11. The CDR3 is 17 amino acids. CDR3 sequence reads: CASSASSGGASPETQYF. CDR3 DNA sequence: TGTGCCAGCAGCGCCTCTAGCGGGGGGGCTTCTCCCGAGACCCAGTACTTC.

The chain is built from TRBV7-2 and TRBJ1-4; D unresolved. The CDR3 runs to 15 residues. The V end was cut by 0 bases, the J end by 5 bases, with 10 bases between. The V gene's germline CDR1 is SGHTA and CDR2 FQGNSA. The chain's CDR3 is CASSLARTGNEKLFF. The CDR3 DNA follows: TGTGCCAGCAGCTTAGCTCGGACCGGGAATGAAAAACTGTTTTTT.

The rearrangement uses TRBV7-2 and TRBJ2-5; TRBD2 matches at 9 bases. The CDR3 totals 16 residues. Germline V gene data show CDR1 as SGHTA and CDR2 as FQGNSA. The V segment lost 1 base and the J segment 5 bases; nucleotides outside the gene matches: 8. The CDR3 bases are TGTGCCAGCAGCTTAGTCCCTAGCGGGGTTCGGGAGACCCAGTACTTC. Translating gives CASSLVPSGVRETQYF.

The chain employs TRBV14 and TRBJ1-4; TRBD1 agrees at 8 bases. With 4 bases clipped from V and 5 bases from J, the junction kept 12 bases outside the gene matches. The CDR3 is 17 amino acids. Per germline, CDR1 SGHDN and CDR2 FVKESK. The CDR3 DNA sequence: TGTGCCAGCAGCCCGTCAGATAGGACAGGGCTAAATGAAAAACTGTTTTTT. Protein product: CASSPSDRTGLNEKLFF.

V and J are TRBV19 and TRBJ1-3, with a possible D match to TRBD1 (6 bases). The CDR3 is 16 amino acids. The V and J ends lost 5 bases and 4 bases respectively, with 18 bases between them. In germline, CDR1 is LNHDA, CDR2 SQIVND (reference sequence). In DNA, the CDR3 is TGTGCCAGTAGTTCGGGGGGGCGCGGCGGAGGAAACACCATATATTTT. Residues: CASSSGGRGGGNTIYF.

The chain uses TRBV6-5 and TRBJ2-5; no clear D. The CDR3 is made up of 13 amino acids. V was trimmed by 5 bases and J by 0 bases, leaving 7 bases between them. Germline V gene lookup returns CDR1 MNHEY and CDR2 SVGAGI. The CDR3 region has the DNA TGTGCCAGCAGTGCCGTAAACCAAGAGACCCAGTACTTC. Translating it yields CASSAVNQETQYF.

V usage is TRBV6-5 and J usage is TRBJ2-7, with 10 bases that match TRBD1. Germline CDR1 and CDR2: MNHEY and SVGAGI. The CDR3 is 15 amino acids. V dropped 6 bases and J dropped 6; count of bases not matched to a gene: 11. In DNA, the CDR3 is TGTGCCAGCAGCCGGACCGGGACAGGGGCGGGCGAGCAGTACTTC. This gives the protein CASSRTGTGAGEQYF.

V is TRBV5-4 and J is TRBJ1-1; D not resolved. The V and J ends lost 0 bases and 3 bases respectively, with 9 bases between them. The CDR3 runs to 14 residues. Germline-derived CDR1 and CDR2 are SGHNT and YYREEE (reference sequence). The CDR3 loop is CASSLVTDYTEAFF. DNA for the CDR3: TGTGCCAGCAGCTTGGTGACGGACTACACTGAAGCTTTCTTT.

The chain employs TRBV9 and TRBJ2-7; 11 positions agree with TRBD2. The germline V gene encodes CDR1 SGDLS and CDR2 YYNGEE. V shed 0 bases and J 0 bases; nucleotides not matched to a gene: 8. The CDR3 has 18 amino acids. The CDR3 DNA is TGTGCCAGCAGCGTAGAGCCTAGCGGGGGGCTGAGCTCCTACGAGCAGTACTTC. This codes for CASSVEPSGGLSSYEQYF.

This chain connects TRBV6-5 to TRBJ2-4, with TRBD1 identical over 9 bases. This CDR3 has 14 amino acids. The germline V gene encodes CDR1 MNHEY and CDR2 SVGAGI. Losses at the gene ends were 6 bases for V and 8 bases for J; bases not matched to a gene: 8. The CDR3 coding sequence is TGTGCCAGCAGCCACAGGGGGCTCATTGACATTCAGTACTTC. Protein: CASSHRGLIDIQYF.

The gene calls are TRBV19 and TRBJ1-5, with D possibly matching TRBD1 (5 bases). The germline V gene has CDR1 LNHDA and CDR2 SQIVND (reference sequence). The CDR3 extends over 15 amino acids. With 3 bases removed from V and 3 bases from J, the gap between germline ends came to 12 bases. CDR3 loop: CASSMGHGNNQPQHF. As DNA, the CDR3 is TGTGCCAGTAGTATGGGGCATGGGAACAATCAGCCCCAGCATTTT.

CDR3 in amino acids: CASSAPAGRQYF. The CDR3 DNA sequence: TGTGCCAGCAGCGCTCCGGCGGGTCGGCAGTACTTC. The V and J genes are TRBV7-2 and TRBJ2-7; perhaps TRBD2 as D (5 bases). The CDR3 is 12 amino acids. The V end was cut by 5 bases, the J end by 9 bases, with 14 bases between. Germline V gene sequence: CDR1 SGHTA, CDR2 FQGNSA.

The V call is TRBV10-2, the J call TRBJ1-2; perhaps TRBD1 as D (6 bases). V gave up 4 bases and J gave up 5 bases, with 14 bases separating them. This CDR3 is 14 amino acids long. Germline lookup yields CDR1 WSHSY and CDR2 SAAADI. CDR3 in amino acids: CASSGTGMGYGYTF. The CDR3 DNA follows: TGCGCCAGCAGTGGAACAGGGATGGGGTATGGCTACACCTTC.

The J gene is TRBJ2-7, the V gene TRBV18; 11 nucleotides agree with TRBD2. Germline V gives CDR1 KGHSH, CDR2 LQKENI. The CDR3 spans 15 residues. The V gene end was trimmed by 2 bases and the J gene end by 4 bases; junction bases not matched to a gene: 4. The CDR3 DNA reads as TGTGCCAGCTCACCAAGACTAGCGGGGACGTACGAGCAGTACTTC. Protein product: CASSPRLAGTYEQYF.

The chain carries TRBV2 and TRBJ1-5, with D possibly being TRBD1 (5 bases). V was shortened by 3 bases and J by 4 bases, with 10 bases between the two germline ends. The CDR3 loop spans 14 amino acids. From germline, CDR1 is SNHLY and CDR2 FYNNEI. CDR3 loop: CASSEQTANQPQHF. Here the CDR3 DNA reads TGTGCCAGCAGTGAGCAGACAGCAAATCAGCCCCAGCATTTT.

This chain links TRBV28 with TRBJ2-7, with 14 bases aligning to TRBD2. The J segment lost 2 bases and the V segment lost 4 bases, leaving 10 bases of the junction unmatched. CDR1 and CDR2 from the germline V gene are MDHEN and SYDVKM. The length of the CDR3 is 18 residues. CDR3 loop: CASSSTSTSGGDTYEQYF. The DNA for the CDR3 is TGTGCCAGCAGTTCCACGTCGACTAGCGGGGGGGATACCTACGAGCAGTACTTC.

Here the CDR3 DNA reads TGTGCCAGCAGCCCCCAAGGGCGTACTGAAGCTTTCTTT. Protein: CASSPQGRTEAFF. The V gene is TRBV9, the J gene TRBJ1-1, with D unclear. Germline V gene data show CDR1 as SGDLS and CDR2 as YYNGEE. This CDR3 has 13 residues. Trimming removed 4 bases at V and 5 bases at J, with 12 bases between.